Listed here is a single TCR beta chain. During its preparation, the TCRbeta library received unique molecular identifiers. TCRdb called the PCR reads again in MiXCR, with one record for every CDR3 protein. Here the sample spans hundreds of thousands of distinct CDR3 sequences, approximately 15% being singletons. In germline, CDR1 is SGHRS, CDR2 YFSETQ. This CDR3 is 16 amino acids long. Trimming took off 0 bases at V and 5 bases at J, with 15 bases between the two ends. This specimen comes from a study of T-cell reconstitution after alpha-beta-depleted transplantation in children. The receptor was derived from a human donor who donated a stem cell graft to a child with acute myeloid leukemia. The V and J genes are TRBV5-1 and TRBJ2-1; D is perhaps TRBD2 (7 bases). Sequences were derived from PBMCs from the stem cell graft donor, sampled from the stem cell graft. The CDR3 nucleotides read TGCGCCAGCAGCTTGGGGATCACGCGGGGGCACAATGAGCAGTTCTTC. The encoded protein is CASSLGITRGHNEQFF. Together with reference TRBV5-1 and TRBJ2-1, the CDR3 gives the full variable domain: KAGVTQTPRYLIKTRGQQVTLSCSPISGHRSVSWYQQTPGQGLQFLFEYFSETQRNKGNFPGRFSGRQFSNSRSEMNVSTLELGDSALYLCASSLGITRGHNEQFFGPGTRLTVL.